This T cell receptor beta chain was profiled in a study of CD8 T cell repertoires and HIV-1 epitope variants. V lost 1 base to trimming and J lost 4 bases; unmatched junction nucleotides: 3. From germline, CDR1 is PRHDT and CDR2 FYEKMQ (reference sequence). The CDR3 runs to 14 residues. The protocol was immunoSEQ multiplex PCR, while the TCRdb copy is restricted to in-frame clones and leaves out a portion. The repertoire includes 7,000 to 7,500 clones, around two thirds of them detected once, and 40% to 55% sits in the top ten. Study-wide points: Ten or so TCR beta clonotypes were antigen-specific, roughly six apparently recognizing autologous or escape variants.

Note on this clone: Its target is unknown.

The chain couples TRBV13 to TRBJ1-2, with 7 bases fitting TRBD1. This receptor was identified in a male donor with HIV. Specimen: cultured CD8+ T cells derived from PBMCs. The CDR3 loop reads CASSLAGGVYGYTF. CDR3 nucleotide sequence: TGTGCCAGCAGCTTAGCAGGGGGGGTCTATGGCTACACCTTC.